This T cell receptor (beta chain) was recovered during a study of OX40 agonist ivuxolimab in advanced cancers. Background for the entire study: Ivuxolimab was a fully human IgG2 agonistic monoclonal antibody targeting the costimulatory receptor OX40 (CD134). Intravenous ivuxolimab was administered to patients every 2 weeks at six dose levels: 0.01, 0.1, 0.3, 1.5, 3 and 10 mg/kg. Of the roughly 52 dose-escalation patients, hepatocellular carcinoma was present in 19, melanoma in approximately 15, renal cell carcinoma in 9 and head and neck cancer in 9. In the dose-escalation cohort, 65% to 85% of patients were male, and the mean age was roughly 56 years with a range of about 20 to 80. Prior anti-PD-1, anti-PD-L1 or anti-CTLA-4 therapy was permitted, and checkpoint inhibitors had been received by around 40% of dose-escalation patients. Partial responses occurred in three dose-escalation patients: two with cutaneous melanoma and one with hepatocellular carcinoma. The purpose of peripheral TCRbeta sequencing was to test whether ivuxolimab changed TCR sequence diversity and led to clonal T-cell expansion. The monotherapy dose-escalation portion (N ≈ 57 patients) of the phase I ivuxolimab trial is reported in the paper.

Sequences MDHEN (CDR1) and SYDVKM (CDR2) are obtained from the germline V gene. CDR3 length: 14 amino acids, cysteine to phenylalanine. CDR3 DNA is the only sequence kept; it has 42 bases, read in frame from the first base. Between the V and J ends, shortened by 6 bases and 12 bases respectively, the junction contains 23 bases. What the study reported, not specific to this receptor: Partial responders in the 0.1-3.0 mg/kg groups had among the lowest normalized peripheral clonal expansion, especially among CD8+ T cells. At doses from 0.1 to 3.0 mg/kg, clonal expansion was seen in both CD4+ and CD8+ blood T cells between baseline and week 6. Which antigens the clonally expanded peripheral T cells were specific for was not determined. Low levels of normalized T-cell clonal expansion were also shown by some nonresponding patients. After ivuxolimab, more expanded clones were found on average in CD8+ T cells than in CD4+ T cells.

This clone was found a few times. Its specific antigen is unknown. No qualities accompany the bases; no much larger clone lies one base away. For sequencing of the TCRbeta CDR3 region, genomic DNA was extracted from the sorted cells. The immunoSEQ Assay was used for sequencing of TCRbeta CDR3 regions. TCRdb re-hosts the immuneACCESS table, in-frame sequences only. Its copies lack some clones; in the studies checked, an unresolved V gene accounts for under half of them, and the cause for the rest is not known. This sample lists about 67,000 clones; approximately 93% were detected once. Together, the top ten hold 2% to 2.5% of the sample. The trial excluded patients who had a history of autoimmune disease or who were on systemic immunosuppression. Peripheral blood for TCR sequencing was collected from all dose cohorts at baseline, on cycle 4 day 1, and on cycle 7 day 1. The samples were drawn from a first-in-human, open-label, multicenter phase I dose-escalation trial of ivuxolimab. Adults with locally advanced or metastatic head and neck squamous cell, hepatocellular, melanoma or renal cell carcinoma were enrolled in the trial. Before TCR sequencing, CD4+ and CD8+ T cells were separately sorted from peripheral blood.

This TCR came from an adult with an advanced solid tumor such as melanoma, head and neck, liver or kidney cancer. The receptor chain draws on TRBV28 and TRBJ1-2, with a tentative D gene TRBD1 over 5 matching bases. This specimen was CD4+ or CD8+ T cells sorted from blood, taken in a trial of the OX40 agonist ivuxolimab. DNA sequence: TGTGCCAGCAGCCCACCGCGGGGGGAAGGGGAACACACCTTC. Its translation is CASSPPRGEGEHTF.